This entry lists 21 T cell receptor beta chains sequenced from one sample in a study of CD4 T cells in relation to SARS-CoV-2 and coronaviruses. The unexposed donors gave CD4+ T cells in about 2010-2019, prior to COVID-19. Clones were read by immunoSEQ multiplex PCR, and TCRdb kept only the in-frame ones, dropping some. This table holds some 68,000 clones, approximately 95% found once. Specimen: naive CD4+ T cells from PBMCs. Indicated subset: naive CD4+ T cells isolated by negative enrichment. The receptor set was obtained from a human donor in good health.

The chain is built from TRBV7-2 and TRBJ1-2, with 10 bases identical to TRBD1. This CDR3 spans 14 amino acids. Losses at the gene ends were 5 bases for V and 8 bases for J; bases not matched to a gene: 8. Germline CDR1 is SGHTA and CDR2 is FQGNSA. CDR3 region: CASSLRGTGEGYTF. CDR3 DNA sequence: TGTGCCAGCAGCCTTCGAGGGACAGGGGAAGGCTACACCTTC.

The J gene is TRBJ2-7, the V gene TRBV14, with TRBD2 matching 7 bases. Germline trimming cut 5 bases from V and 3 bases from J; bases unmatched to any gene: 13. Germline V gene lookup returns CDR1 SGHDN and CDR2 FVKESK. The CDR3 spans 16 residues. CDR3 residues: CASSGIRGGSIYEQYF. As DNA, the CDR3 is TGTGCCAGCAGCGGTATACGGGGCGGGAGTATCTACGAGCAGTACTTC.

This clone showed up just a few times. This sequence joins TRBV5-1 and TRBJ1-5, with 7 bases fitting TRBD1. The V and J ends lost 4 bases and 6 bases, in that order; junction bases with no gene match: 13. CDR1 is SGHRS and CDR2 is YFSETQ in the germline V gene. CDR3 size: 16 residues. The CDR3 region is CASSPAGTARGQPQHF. CDR3 coding DNA: TGCGCCAGCAGCCCCGCCGGGACAGCCCGGGGTCAGCCCCAGCATTTT.

The rearrangement joins TRBV5-1 to TRBJ2-3; D is unresolved. Trimming removed 0 bases at V and 2 bases at J, with 10 bases between. Germline CDR1 reads SGHRS; CDR2 reads YFSETQ. The CDR3 runs 15 residues. In DNA, the CDR3 is TGCGCCAGCAGCTTGGCCGAGGTTTTCACAGATACGCAGTATTTT. Translating it yields CASSLAEVFTDTQYF.

The chain has TRBV19 and TRBJ1-2; D perhaps matches TRBD1 (5 bases). Germline CDR1 reads LNHDA; CDR2 reads SQIVND (reference sequence). The CDR3 is 13 residues long. The germline V and J ends were trimmed by 10 bases and 2 bases, with 14 bases remaining between them. The CDR3 sequence is CATVRDGNYGYTF. CDR3 sequence (DNA): TGTGCCACCGTTCGGGACGGAAACTATGGCTACACCTTC.

The chain is built from TRBV5-4 and TRBJ2-7; 8 bases line up with TRBD1. V dropped 1 base and J dropped 4; count of bases not matched to a gene: 10. CDR3 length equals 16 residues. The V gene's germline CDR1 is SGHNT and CDR2 YYREEE (reference sequence). Here the CDR3 reads CASSLPGQGGGYEQYF. CDR3 coding DNA: TGTGCCAGCAGCTTGCCCGGACAGGGCGGCGGGTACGAGCAGTACTTC.

The V and J genes are TRBV6-2 or TRBV6-3 and TRBJ1-4, with a weak D call TRBD1 (5 bases). V lost 5 bases to trimming and J lost 0 bases, with 10 bases between them. From germline, CDR1 is MNHEY and CDR2 SVGEGT. This CDR3 comprises 15 residues. This chain's CDR3 is CASSTRAATNEKLFF. The CDR3 region has the DNA TGTGCCAGCAGTACCAGGGCTGCAACTAATGAAAAACTGTTTTTT.

The CDR3 reads CASSAQGANYNEQFF. In nucleotides, the CDR3 is TGTGCCAGCAGCGCACAGGGAGCTAATTACAATGAGCAGTTCTTC. The chain combines TRBV9 with TRBJ2-1; D possibly corresponds to TRBD1 (6 bases). Trimming stripped 3 bases from V and 4 bases from J, with 14 bases between. The germline gives CDR1 SGDLS, CDR2 YYNGEE. The CDR3 runs to 15 residues.

This chain joins TRBV2 and TRBJ1-1; D possibly corresponds to TRBD1 (5 bases). V was shortened by 8 bases and J by 4 bases, with 20 bases between the two germline ends. Germline V lookup: CDR1 SNHLY, CDR2 FYNNEI. This CDR3 spans 15 amino acids. In DNA, the CDR3 is TGTGCCAGCGGACTGGAGGGTGGGGGGGGCACTGAAGCTTTCTTT. It is translated as CASGLEGGGGTEAFF.

The gene calls are TRBV5-1 and TRBJ2-7; unclear D gene. Trimming cost V 3 bases and J 6 bases, with 22 bases left between them. CDR3 size: 16 residues. CDR1 and CDR2 from the germline V gene are SGHRS and YFSETQ. CDR3 loop: CASSSTSHRALAEQYF. DNA of the CDR3: TGCGCCAGCAGCTCCACATCCCACAGAGCCCTTGCCGAGCAGTACTTC.

The chain employs TRBV10-3 and TRBJ1-3, with D possibly matching TRBD1 (5 bases). The V and J ends lost 10 bases and 1 base respectively, with 17 bases between them. The CDR3 is made up of 15 amino acids. CDR1 and CDR2 (germline): ENHRY, SYGVKD. This CDR3 is CATSGGSLSGNTIYF. CDR3 coding DNA: TGTGCCACCTCCGGGGGAAGTCTGTCTGGAAACACCATATATTTT.

V gene TRBV18 combines with J gene TRBJ1-3; D gene ambiguous. Trimming took 3 bases from V and 7 from J, leaving 13 bases between them. This CDR3 is built from 14 residues. Per germline, CDR1 KGHSH and CDR2 LQKENI. The chain's CDR3 is CASSPVQVGNTIYF. The CDR3 DNA reads as TGTGCCAGCTCACCCGTCCAGGTGGGGAACACCATATATTTT. Filled out from reference TRBV18 and TRBJ1-3, the complete variable domain reads NAGVMQNPRHLVRRRGQEARLRCSPMKGHSHVYWYRQLPEEGLKFMVYLQKENIIDESGMPKERFSAEFPKEGPSILRIQQVVRGDSAAYFCASSPVQVGNTIYFGEGSWLTVV.

The chain has TRBV5-1 and TRBJ2-3; 15 bases line up with TRBD2. This CDR3 region has 15 residues. The ends lost 4 bases at V and 11 bases at J; junction bases unmatched: 8. Germline V gives CDR1 SGHRS, CDR2 YFSETQ. The CDR3 sequence is CASSGTSGRFPLQYF. Here the CDR3 DNA reads TGCGCCAGCAGCGGGACTAGCGGGAGGTTCCCTCTGCAGTATTTT.

The chain uses TRBV19 and TRBJ1-2, with 8 bases fitting TRBD1. Losses at the gene ends were 7 bases for V and 7 bases for J; bases not matched to a gene: 5. Germline V lookup: CDR1 LNHDA, CDR2 SQIVND (reference sequence). This CDR3 region has 12 residues. DNA for the CDR3: TGTGCCAGTACCCAGGGGGCGCTTGGCTACACCTTC. This gives the protein CASTQGALGYTF.

The V gene is TRBV27, the J gene TRBJ1-2, with a weak D call TRBD1 (5 bases). Trimming removed 5 bases from V and 2 bases from J, with 21 bases in between. The CDR3 sequence is 17 residues long. CDR1 and CDR2 from the germline V gene are MNHEY and SMNVEV (reference sequence). CDR3: CASSVSFGDPMNYGYTF. The CDR3 nucleotides are TGTGCCAGCAGTGTGTCTTTTGGGGACCCGATGAACTATGGCTACACCTTC.

This chain joins TRBV18 and TRBJ1-2, with D possibly TRBD1 on 6 matching bases. The CDR3 totals 15 residues. Germline CDR1 KGHSH, CDR2 LQKENI. Between the trimmed V and J ends, which lost 3 bases and 5 bases, there was a span of 16 bases. For the CDR3, the DNA is TGTGCCAGCTCACCTCGGGAACAGGGAGGGTATGGCTACACCTTC. Residues: CASSPREQGGYGYTF.

The gene calls are TRBV10-3 and TRBJ1-3; 8 bases fit TRBD1. The CDR3 has 14 amino acids. Looked up from germline, CDR1 is ENHRY and CDR2 is SYGVKD. Trimming took 7 bases from V and 2 from J; bases not matched to a gene: 4. The DNA for the CDR3 is TGTGCCATCACTGGACAGGGCGCTGGAAACACCATATATTTT. Encoded protein: CAITGQGAGNTIYF.

This sequence joins TRBV30 and TRBJ1-4; D call uncertain. V lost 0 bases, J lost 4 bases, and 9 bases lay in between. Germline V gene sequence: CDR1 GTSNPN, CDR2 SVGIG (reference sequence). The CDR3 is made up of 14 amino acids. CDR3 loop: CAWSVPGFNEKLFF. For the CDR3, the DNA is TGTGCCTGGAGTGTACCCGGGTTTAATGAAAAACTGTTTTTT.

The V gene is TRBV30, the J gene TRBJ1-2, with 8 bases identical to TRBD1. The germline V gene encodes CDR1 GTSNPN and CDR2 SVGIG (reference sequence). The ends lost 4 bases at V and 6 bases at J; junction bases unmatched: 4. CDR3 length: 12 amino acids. This CDR3 is CAWNQGANGYTF. The CDR3 DNA reads as TGTGCCTGGAATCAGGGGGCAAATGGCTACACCTTC.

This clone has only one observation. The V call is TRBV10-2, the J call TRBJ2-7; 7 bases fit TRBD2. V lost 3 bases to trimming and J lost 2 bases; unmatched junction nucleotides: 10. Germline V gives CDR1 WSHSY, CDR2 SAAADI. There are 16 residues in the CDR3. CDR3 coding DNA: TGCGCCAGCAGTGATGGCGGGAGAGGACTCACCTACGAGCAGTACTTC. Protein: CASSDGGRGLTYEQYF.

V is TRBV5-1 and J is TRBJ2-7, with 10 nucleotides matching TRBD2. J was trimmed by 6 bases and V by 2 bases; bases with no gene match: 2. The germline CDR1 and CDR2 sequences are SGHRS and YFSETQ. This CDR3 contains 13 residues. This CDR3 reads CASSFVAGGEQYF. In nucleotides, the CDR3 is TGCGCCAGCAGCTTTGTAGCGGGAGGCGAGCAGTACTTC.